The clone carrying this TCR beta chain was observed a single time. Its specificity is unknown. This record belongs to a study of shared clonotypes between healthy human individuals. Findings and limits, study-wide: The researchers took only blood, and tissue repertoires probably look different. On the whole, naive subsets had larger estimated richness than memory subsets had. Though the depth was large, rarefaction showed that sorted-subset sequencing was incomplete.

An even split of each subset's genomic DNA across several immunoSEQ plates was performed. Method: immunoSEQ multiplex PCR; TCRdb's copy keeps in-frame clones and lacks some. This table holds roughly 680,000 clones, approximately 72% found once. This TCR was sampled from a woman aged 25 to 39 in good health. Specimen: memory CD4+ T cells sorted from blood. Subset noted: CD45RA-negative fraction.

CDR3 DNA: TGTGCCACCAGCAGATCCGGGACTAGCGGGATTACGCAGTATTTT. Its protein is CATSRSGTSGITQYF. The rearrangement links TRBV15 to TRBJ2-3; 13 bases fit TRBD2. The trim removed 2 bases at V and 8 bases at J, leaving 4 bases unmatched. This CDR3 spans 15 amino acids. Germline V CDR1 and CDR2: LNHNV, YYDKDF (reference sequence). The complete variable domain, with remaining parts taken from reference TRBV15 and TRBJ2-3, reads DAMVIQNPRYQVTQFGKPVTLSCSQTLNHNVMYWYQQKSSQAPKLLFHYYDKDFNNEADTPDNFQSRRPNTSFCFLDIRSPGLGDTAMYLCATSRSGTSGITQYFGPGTRLTVL.